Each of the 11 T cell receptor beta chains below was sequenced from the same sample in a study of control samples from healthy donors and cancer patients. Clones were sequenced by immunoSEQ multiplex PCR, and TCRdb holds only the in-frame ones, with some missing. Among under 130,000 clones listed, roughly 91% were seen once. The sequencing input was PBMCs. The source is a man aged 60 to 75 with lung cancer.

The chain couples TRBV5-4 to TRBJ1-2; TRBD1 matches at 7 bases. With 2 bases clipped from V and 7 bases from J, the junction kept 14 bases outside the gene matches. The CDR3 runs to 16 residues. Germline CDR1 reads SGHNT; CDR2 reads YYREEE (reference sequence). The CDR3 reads CASSFPRTGLASGYTF. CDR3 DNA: TGTGCCAGCAGCTTCCCCCGGACAGGTTTGGCGAGTGGCTACACCTTC. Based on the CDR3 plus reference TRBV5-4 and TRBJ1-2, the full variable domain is ETGVTQSPTHLIKTRGQQVTLRCSSQSGHNTVSWYQQALGQGPQFIFQYYREEENGRGNFPPRFSGLQFPNYSSELNVNALELDDSALYLCASSFPRTGLASGYTFGSGTRLTVV.

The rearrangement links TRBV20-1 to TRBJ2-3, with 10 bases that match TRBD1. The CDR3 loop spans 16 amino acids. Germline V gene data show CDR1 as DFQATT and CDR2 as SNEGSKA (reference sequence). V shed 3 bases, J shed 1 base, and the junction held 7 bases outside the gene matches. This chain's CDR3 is CSASRLGQGGTDTQYF. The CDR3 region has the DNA TGCAGTGCTAGTCGTCTCGGACAGGGGGGCACAGATACGCAGTATTTT.

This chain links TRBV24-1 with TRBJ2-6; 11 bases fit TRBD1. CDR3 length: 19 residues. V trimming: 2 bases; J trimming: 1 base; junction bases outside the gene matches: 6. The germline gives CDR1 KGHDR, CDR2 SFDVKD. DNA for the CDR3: TGTGCCACCAGTGATTGGGGGACAGGGGGTAGGTCTGGGGCCAACGTCCTGACTTTC. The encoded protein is CATSDWGTGGRSGANVLTF.

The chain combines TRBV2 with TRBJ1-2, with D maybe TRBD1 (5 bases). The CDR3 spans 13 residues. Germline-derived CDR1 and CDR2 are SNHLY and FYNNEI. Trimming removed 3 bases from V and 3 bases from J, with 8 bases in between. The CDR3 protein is CASSEEGYYGYTF. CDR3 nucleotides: TGTGCCAGCAGTGAGGAGGGGTACTATGGCTACACCTTC.

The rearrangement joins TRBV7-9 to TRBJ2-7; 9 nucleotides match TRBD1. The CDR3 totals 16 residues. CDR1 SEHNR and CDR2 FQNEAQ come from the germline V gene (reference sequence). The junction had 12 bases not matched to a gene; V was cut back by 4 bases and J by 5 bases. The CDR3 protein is CASSSRAGQGIHEQYF. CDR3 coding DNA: TGTGCCAGCAGCTCGAGAGCGGGACAGGGCATCCACGAGCAGTACTTC.

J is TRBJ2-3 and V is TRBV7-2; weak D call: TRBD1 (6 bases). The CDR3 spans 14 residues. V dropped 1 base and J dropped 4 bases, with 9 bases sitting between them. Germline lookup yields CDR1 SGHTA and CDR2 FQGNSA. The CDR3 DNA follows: TGTGCCAGCAGCTTAGGAGGGGGAGCAGATACGCAGTATTTT. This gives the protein CASSLGGGADTQYF.

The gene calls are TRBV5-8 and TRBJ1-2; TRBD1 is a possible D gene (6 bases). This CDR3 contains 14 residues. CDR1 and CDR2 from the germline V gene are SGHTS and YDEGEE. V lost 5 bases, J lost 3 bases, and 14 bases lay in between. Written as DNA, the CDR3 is TGTGCCAGCAGGGATACCGGGACACACTATGGCTACACCTTC. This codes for CASRDTGTHYGYTF.

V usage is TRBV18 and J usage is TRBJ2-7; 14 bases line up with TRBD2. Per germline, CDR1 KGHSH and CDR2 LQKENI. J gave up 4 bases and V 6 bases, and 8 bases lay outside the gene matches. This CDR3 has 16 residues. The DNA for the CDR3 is TGTGCCAGCTCGTTCGGACTAGCGGGGGGCGGGTACGAGCAGTACTTC. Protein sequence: CASSFGLAGGGYEQYF.

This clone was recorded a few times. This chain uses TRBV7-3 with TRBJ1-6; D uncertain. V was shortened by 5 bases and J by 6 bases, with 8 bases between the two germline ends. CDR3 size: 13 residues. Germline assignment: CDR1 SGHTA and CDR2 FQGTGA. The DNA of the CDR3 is TGTGCCAGCAGCCGAGACATTAATTCACCCCTCCACTTT. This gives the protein CASSRDINSPLHF. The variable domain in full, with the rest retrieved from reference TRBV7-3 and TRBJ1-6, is GAGVSQTPSNKVTEKGKYVELRCDPISGHTALYWYRQSLGQGPEFLIYFQGTGAADDSGLPNDRFFAVRPEGSVSTLKIQRTERGDSAVYLCASSRDINSPLHFGNGTRLTVT.

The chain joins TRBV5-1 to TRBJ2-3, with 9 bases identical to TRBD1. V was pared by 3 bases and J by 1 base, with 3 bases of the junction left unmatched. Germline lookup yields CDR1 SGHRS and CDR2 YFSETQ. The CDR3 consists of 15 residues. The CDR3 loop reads CASSSRTGGTDTQYF. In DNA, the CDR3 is TGCGCCAGCAGCTCACGGACAGGGGGCACAGATACGCAGTATTTT.

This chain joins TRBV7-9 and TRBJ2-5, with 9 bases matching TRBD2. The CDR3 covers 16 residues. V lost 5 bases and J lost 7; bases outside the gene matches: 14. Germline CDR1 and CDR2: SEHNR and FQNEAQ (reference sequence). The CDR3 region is CASSALAGLAGGTQYF. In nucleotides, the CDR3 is TGTGCCAGCAGCGCCCTAGCGGGGTTGGCCGGTGGGACCCAGTACTTC.